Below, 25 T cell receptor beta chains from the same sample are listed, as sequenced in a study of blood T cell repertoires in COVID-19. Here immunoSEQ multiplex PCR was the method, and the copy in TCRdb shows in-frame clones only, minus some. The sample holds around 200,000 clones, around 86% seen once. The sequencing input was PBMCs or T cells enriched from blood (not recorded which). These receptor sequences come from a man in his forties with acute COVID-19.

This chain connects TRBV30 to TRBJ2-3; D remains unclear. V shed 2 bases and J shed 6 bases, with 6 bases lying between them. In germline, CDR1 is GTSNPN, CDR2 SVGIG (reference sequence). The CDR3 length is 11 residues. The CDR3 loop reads CAWSPGDTQYF. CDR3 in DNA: TGTGCCTGGAGTCCCGGGGATACGCAGTATTTT. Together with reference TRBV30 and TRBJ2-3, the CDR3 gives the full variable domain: SQTIHQWPATLVQPVGSPLSLECTVEGTSNPNLYWYRQAAGRGLQLLFYSVGIGQISSEVPQNLSASRPQDRQFILSSKKLLLSDSGFYLCAWSPGDTQYFGPGTRLTVL.

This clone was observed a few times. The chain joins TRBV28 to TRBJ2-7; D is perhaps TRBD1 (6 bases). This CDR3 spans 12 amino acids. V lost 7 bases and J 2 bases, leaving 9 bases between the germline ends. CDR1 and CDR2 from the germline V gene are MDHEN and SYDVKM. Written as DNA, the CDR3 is TGTGCCAGCATGACAGGCACCTACGAGCAGTACTTC. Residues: CASMTGTYEQYF.

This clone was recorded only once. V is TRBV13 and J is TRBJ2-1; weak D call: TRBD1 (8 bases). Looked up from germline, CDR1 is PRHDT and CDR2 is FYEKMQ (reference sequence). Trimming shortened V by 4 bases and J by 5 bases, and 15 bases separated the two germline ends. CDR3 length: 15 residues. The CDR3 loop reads CASSWITGGDNEQFF. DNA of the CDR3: TGTGCCAGCAGCTGGATAACAGGGGGGGACAATGAGCAGTTCTTC.

The CDR3 coding sequence is TGTGCCAGCAGTTTAGTAGGGGTTTTGGCTGAAGCTTTCTTT. Its protein product is CASSLVGVLAEAFF. The V and J genes are TRBV28 and TRBJ1-1, with a possible D match to TRBD1 (5 bases). With 2 bases removed from V and 6 bases from J, the gap between germline ends came to 13 bases. CDR1 and CDR2 (germline): MDHEN, SYDVKM. The CDR3 spans 14 residues. Full variable domain (remainder filled in from reference TRBV28 and TRBJ1-1): DVKVTQSSRYLVKRTGEKVFLECVQDMDHENMFWYRQDPGLGLRLIYFSYDVKMKEKGDIPEGYSVSREKKERFSLILESASTNQTSMYLCASSLVGVLAEAFFGQGTRLTVV.

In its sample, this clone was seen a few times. CDR3 sequence (DNA): TGTGCCACCAGTGAACCAACTCCAGGGACAGATACGCAGTATTTT. It translates to CATSEPTPGTDTQYF. J is TRBJ2-3 and V is TRBV24-1, with TRBD1 as a possible D gene (5 bases). The CDR3 length is 15 residues. Looked up from germline, CDR1 is KGHDR and CDR2 is SFDVKD. Between the trimmed V and J ends, which lost 4 bases and 3 bases, there was a span of 13 bases.

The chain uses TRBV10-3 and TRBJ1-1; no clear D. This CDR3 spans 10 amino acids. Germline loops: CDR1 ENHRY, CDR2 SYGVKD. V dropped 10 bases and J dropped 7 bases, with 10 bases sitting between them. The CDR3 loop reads CATLGGEAFF. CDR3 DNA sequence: TGTGCCACCTTGGGAGGTGAAGCTTTCTTT.

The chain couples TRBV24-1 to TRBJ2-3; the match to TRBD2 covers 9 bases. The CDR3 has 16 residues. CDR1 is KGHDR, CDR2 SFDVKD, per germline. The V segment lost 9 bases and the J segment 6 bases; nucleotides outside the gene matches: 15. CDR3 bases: TGTGCCACCGCCCCGGCGGGCGGGAGGGCCCACGATACGCAGTATTTT. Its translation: CATAPAGGRAHDTQYF.

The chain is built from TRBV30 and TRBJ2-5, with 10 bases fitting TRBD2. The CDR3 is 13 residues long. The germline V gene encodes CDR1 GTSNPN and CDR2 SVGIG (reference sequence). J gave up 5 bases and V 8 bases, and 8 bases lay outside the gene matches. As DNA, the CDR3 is TGTGCCGGGCTAGCGGGAGAGGTGGAGACCCAGTACTTC. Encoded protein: CAGLAGEVETQYF.

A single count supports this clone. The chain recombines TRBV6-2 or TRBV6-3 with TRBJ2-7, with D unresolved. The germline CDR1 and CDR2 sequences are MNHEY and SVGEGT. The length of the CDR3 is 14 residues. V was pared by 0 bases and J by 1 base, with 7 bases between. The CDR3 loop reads CASSYSPSSYEQYF. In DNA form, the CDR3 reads TGTGCCAGCAGTTACTCACCTAGTTCCTACGAGCAGTACTTC.

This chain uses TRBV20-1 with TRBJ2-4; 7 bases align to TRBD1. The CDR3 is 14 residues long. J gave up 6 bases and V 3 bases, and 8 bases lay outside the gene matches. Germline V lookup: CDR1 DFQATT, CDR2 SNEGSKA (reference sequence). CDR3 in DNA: TGCAGTGCTAGTTACAAGGGGGCGAGAAACATTCAGTACTTC. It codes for CSASYKGARNIQYF.

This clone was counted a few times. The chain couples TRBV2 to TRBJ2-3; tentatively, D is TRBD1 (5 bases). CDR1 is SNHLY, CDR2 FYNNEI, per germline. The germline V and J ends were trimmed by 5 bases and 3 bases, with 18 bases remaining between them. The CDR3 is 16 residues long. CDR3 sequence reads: CASSRTNDPRTDTQYF. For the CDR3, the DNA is TGTGCCAGCAGTCGGACAAACGACCCGAGGACAGATACGCAGTATTTT.

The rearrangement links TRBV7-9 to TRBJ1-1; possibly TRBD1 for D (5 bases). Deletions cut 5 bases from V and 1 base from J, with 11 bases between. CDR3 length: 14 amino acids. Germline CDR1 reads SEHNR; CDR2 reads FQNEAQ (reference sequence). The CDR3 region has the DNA TGTGCCAGCAGCCCCCTCGGGGGGAACACTGAAGCTTTCTTT. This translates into CASSPLGGNTEAFF.

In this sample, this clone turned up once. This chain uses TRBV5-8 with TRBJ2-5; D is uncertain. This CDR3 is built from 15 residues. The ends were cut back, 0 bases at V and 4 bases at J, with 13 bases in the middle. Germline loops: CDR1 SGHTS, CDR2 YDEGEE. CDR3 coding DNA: TGTGCCAGCAGCTTGGGAGCCGGGTCTGGAGAGACCCAGTACTTC. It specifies CASSLGAGSGETQYF.

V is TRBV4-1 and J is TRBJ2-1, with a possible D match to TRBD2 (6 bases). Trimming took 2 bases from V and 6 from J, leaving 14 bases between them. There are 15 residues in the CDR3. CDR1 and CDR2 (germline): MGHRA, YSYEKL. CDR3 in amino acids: CASSQLGGGLNEQFF. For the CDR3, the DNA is TGCGCCAGCAGCCAATTGGGTGGAGGGCTCAATGAGCAGTTCTTC.

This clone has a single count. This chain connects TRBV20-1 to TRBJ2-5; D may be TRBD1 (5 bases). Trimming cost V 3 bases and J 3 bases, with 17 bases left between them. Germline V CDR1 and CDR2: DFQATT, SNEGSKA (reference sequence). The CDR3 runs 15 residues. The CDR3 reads CSASRGARQKETQYF. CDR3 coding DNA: TGCAGTGCTAGTAGGGGCGCCAGGCAGAAAGAGACCCAGTACTTC.

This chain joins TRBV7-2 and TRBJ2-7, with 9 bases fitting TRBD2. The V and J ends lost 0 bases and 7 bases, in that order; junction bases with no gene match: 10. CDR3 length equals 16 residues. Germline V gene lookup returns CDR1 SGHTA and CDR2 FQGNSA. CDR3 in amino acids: CASSLAGASGMGEQYF. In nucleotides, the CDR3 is TGTGCCAGCAGCTTAGCGGGGGCTAGCGGGATGGGGGAGCAGTACTTC.

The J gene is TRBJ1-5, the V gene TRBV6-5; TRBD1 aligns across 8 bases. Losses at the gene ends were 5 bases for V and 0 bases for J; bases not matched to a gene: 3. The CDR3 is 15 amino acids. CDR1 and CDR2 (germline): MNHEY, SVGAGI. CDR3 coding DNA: TGTGCCAGCAGTACGGACAGGGCTAGCAATCAGCCCCAGCATTTT. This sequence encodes CASSTDRASNQPQHF.

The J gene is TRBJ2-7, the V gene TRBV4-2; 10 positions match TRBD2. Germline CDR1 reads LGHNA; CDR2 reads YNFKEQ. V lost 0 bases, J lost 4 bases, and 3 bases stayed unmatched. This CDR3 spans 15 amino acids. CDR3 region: CASSQEAGGGYEQYF. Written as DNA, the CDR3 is TGTGCCAGCAGCCAAGAAGCGGGAGGGGGGTACGAGCAGTACTTC.

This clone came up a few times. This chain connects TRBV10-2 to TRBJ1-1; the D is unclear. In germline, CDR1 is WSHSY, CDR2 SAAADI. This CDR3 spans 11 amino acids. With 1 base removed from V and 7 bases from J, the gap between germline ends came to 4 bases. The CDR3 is CASSEFSEAFF. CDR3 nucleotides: TGCGCCAGCAGTGAGTTTAGTGAAGCTTTCTTT.

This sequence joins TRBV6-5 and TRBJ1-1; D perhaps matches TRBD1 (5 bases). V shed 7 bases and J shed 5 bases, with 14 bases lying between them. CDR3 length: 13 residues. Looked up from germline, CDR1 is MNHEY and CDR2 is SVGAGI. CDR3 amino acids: CASMGGRGTEAFF. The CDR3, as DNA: TGTGCCAGCATGGGGGGAAGAGGGACTGAAGCTTTCTTT.

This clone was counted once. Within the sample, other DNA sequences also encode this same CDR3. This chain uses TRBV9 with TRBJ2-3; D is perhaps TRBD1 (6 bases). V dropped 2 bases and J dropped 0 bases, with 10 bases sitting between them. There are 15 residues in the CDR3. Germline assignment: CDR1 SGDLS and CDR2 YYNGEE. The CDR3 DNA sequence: TGTGCCAGCAGCGTCGGGACATCTAGCACAGATACGCAGTATTTT. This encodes CASSVGTSSTDTQYF. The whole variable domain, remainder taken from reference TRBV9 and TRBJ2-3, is DSGVTQTPKHLITATGQRVTLRCSPRSGDLSVYWYQQSLDQGLQFLIQYYNGEERAKGNILERFSAQQFPDLHSELNLSSLELGDSALYFCASSVGTSSTDTQYFGPGTRLTVL.

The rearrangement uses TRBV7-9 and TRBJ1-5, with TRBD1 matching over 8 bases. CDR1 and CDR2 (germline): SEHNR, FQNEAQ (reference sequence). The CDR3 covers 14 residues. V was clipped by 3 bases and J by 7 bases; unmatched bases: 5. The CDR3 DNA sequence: TGTGCCAGCAGCTTTGGACAGGGTTTCCAGCCCCAGCATTTT. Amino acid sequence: CASSFGQGFQPQHF.

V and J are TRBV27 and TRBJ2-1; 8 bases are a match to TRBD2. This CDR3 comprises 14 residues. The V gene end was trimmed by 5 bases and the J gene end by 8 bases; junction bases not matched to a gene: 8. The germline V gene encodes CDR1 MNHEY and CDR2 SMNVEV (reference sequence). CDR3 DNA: TGTGCCAGCAGTCTCCGGGAGGGAGACTATGAGCAGTTCTTC. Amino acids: CASSLREGDYEQFF.

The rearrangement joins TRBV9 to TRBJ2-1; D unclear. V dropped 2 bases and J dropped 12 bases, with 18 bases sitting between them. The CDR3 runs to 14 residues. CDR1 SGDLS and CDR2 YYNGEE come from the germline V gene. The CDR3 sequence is CASSVNSHDLWQFF. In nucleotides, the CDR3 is TGTGCCAGCAGCGTGAACTCTCATGACTTGTGGCAGTTCTTC.

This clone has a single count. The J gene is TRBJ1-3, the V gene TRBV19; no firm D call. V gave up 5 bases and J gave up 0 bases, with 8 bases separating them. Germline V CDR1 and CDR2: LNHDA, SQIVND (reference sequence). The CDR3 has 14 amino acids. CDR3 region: CASSQTGSGNTIYF. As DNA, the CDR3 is TGTGCCAGTAGTCAAACGGGCTCTGGAAACACCATATATTTT. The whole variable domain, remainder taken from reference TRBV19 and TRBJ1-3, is DGGITQSPKYLFRKEGQNVTLSCEQNLNHDAMYWYRQDPGQGLRLIYYSQIVNDFQKGDIAEGYSVSREKKESFPLTVTSAQKNPTAFYLCASSQTGSGNTIYFGEGSWLTVV.